Described below is a single TCR beta chain sequence and its context. What it binds is not known. This record belongs to a study of cytomegalovirus exposure and HLA in healthy donors. Regarding the study as a whole: Presence/absence comparisons presumed near-even sequencing depth among donors.

60 Vbeta and 13 Jbeta primers were used in PCR. The method was immunoSEQ multiplex PCR; TCRdb's version includes in-frame clones alone and lacks a portion of them. The sample holds about 140,000 clones; around four fifths are singletons and the top ten take more than 1.5%. This receptor was taken from a man aged 40-55 years in good health and CMV-seronegative. What was sequenced was PBMCs.

The CDR3 protein is CASSLSGQGVSGFYGYTF. CDR3 nucleotides: TGTGCCAGCAGTTTATCGGGCCAGGGTGTCTCGGGTTTCTATGGCTACACCTTC. The rearrangement uses TRBV27 and TRBJ1-2; D is perhaps TRBD1 (5 bases). Trimming took 0 bases from V and 4 from J, leaving 21 bases between them. The germline gives CDR1 MNHEY, CDR2 SMNVEV (reference sequence). The CDR3 runs 18 residues.